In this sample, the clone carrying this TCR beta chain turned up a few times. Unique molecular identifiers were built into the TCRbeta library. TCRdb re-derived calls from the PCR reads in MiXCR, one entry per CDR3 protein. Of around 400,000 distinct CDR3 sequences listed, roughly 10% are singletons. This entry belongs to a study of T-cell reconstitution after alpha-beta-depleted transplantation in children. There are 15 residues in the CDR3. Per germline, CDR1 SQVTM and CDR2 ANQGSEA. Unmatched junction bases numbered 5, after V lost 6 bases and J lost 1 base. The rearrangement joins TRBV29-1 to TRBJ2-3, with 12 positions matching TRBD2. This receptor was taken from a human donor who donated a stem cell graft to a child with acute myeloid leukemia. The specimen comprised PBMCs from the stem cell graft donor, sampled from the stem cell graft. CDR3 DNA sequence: TGCAGCGTCCAAAGACTAGCGGGAGGCACAGATACGCAGTATTTT. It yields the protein CSVQRLAGGTDTQYF.